What follows is one TCR beta chain and its context. This sample was included in a study of blood T cell repertoires in COVID-19. Study in general: Acute and convalescent COVID-19 specimens originated in the United States, Italy and Spain.

Germline CDR1 SGHVS, CDR2 FQNEAQ. V lost 1 base and J 6 bases, leaving 12 bases between the germline ends. The CDR3 has 15 amino acids. Original processing methods: Amplification of reference gene primers was used by the study to estimate nucleated cell counts. Repertoires were generated with immunoSEQ multiplex PCR, while TCRdb's copy carries only in-frame clones and drops some. The DNA was the basis for D and trimming; V, J and clone size are from that table. In the table there are 450,000 to 500,000 clones, 80% to 90% of which are singletons. The V gene is TRBV7-8, the J gene TRBJ1-4; D perhaps matches TRBD1 (6 bases). The clonotype originates from a human donor in a cohort sampled during active COVID-19. The specimen sequenced was peripheral blood. CDR3 sequence: CASSLGSGHYEKLFF. CDR3 DNA: TGTGCCAGCAGCTTAGGGTCGGGACACTATGAAAAACTGTTTTTT. Supplemented by reference TRBV7-8 and TRBJ1-4, the full variable domain reads GAGVSQSPRYKVAKRGQDVALRCDPISGHVSLFWYQQALGQGPEFLTYFQNEAQLDKSGLPSDRFFAERPEGSVSTLKIQRTQQEDSAVYLCASSLGSGHYEKLFFGSGTQLSVL.